This T cell receptor beta chain was identified in a study of blood T cell repertoires in COVID-19. Study details: Collection of acute and convalescent COVID-19 samples took place in the United States, Italy and Spain.

Germline V CDR1 and CDR2: SGHDT, YYEEEE. Trimming took 4 bases from V and 4 from J, leaving 18 bases between them. CDR3 size: 16 residues. Assay: immunoSEQ multiplex PCR; the TCRdb copy retains only in-frame clones and omits some. This sample has about 230,000 clones; 70% to 90% occur once, and the top ten carry about an eighth. The V call is TRBV5-6, the J call TRBJ2-1; D possibly corresponds to TRBD2 (6 bases). The specimen was peripheral blood. The sequence was collected from a woman younger than 30 who had recovered from COVID-19. CDR3 protein: CASSKDGSGPYNEQFF. The CDR3 DNA sequence: TGTGCCAGCAGCAAGGATGGTAGCGGCCCATACAATGAGCAGTTCTTC.